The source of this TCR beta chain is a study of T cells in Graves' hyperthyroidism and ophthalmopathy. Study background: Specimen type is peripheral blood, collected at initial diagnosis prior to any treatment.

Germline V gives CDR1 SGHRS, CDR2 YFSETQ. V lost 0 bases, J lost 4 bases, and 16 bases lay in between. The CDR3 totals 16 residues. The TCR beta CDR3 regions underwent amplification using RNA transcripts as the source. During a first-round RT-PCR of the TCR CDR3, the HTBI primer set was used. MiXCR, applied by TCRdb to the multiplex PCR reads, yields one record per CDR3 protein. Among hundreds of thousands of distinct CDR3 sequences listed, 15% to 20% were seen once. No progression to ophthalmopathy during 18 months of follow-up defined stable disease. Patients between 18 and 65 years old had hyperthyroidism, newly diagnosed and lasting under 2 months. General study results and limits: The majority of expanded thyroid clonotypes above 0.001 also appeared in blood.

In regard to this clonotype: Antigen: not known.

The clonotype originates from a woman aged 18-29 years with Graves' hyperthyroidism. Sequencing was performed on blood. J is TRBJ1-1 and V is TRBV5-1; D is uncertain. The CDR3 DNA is TGCGCCAGCAGCTTGGCCTTGACCCATAGAGGCACTGAAGCTTTCTTT. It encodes CASSLALTHRGTEAFF.